These 29 T cell receptor beta chains were sequenced from one sample in a study of blood T cell repertoires in COVID-19. The table came from immunoSEQ multiplex PCR; TCRdb's copy has only in-frame clones and leaves some out. The sample carries some 300,000 clones, approximately 85% recorded once. The sequencing sample was made of PBMCs or T cells enriched from blood (not recorded which). All receptors derive from a woman aged 25 to 45 who had recovered from COVID-19.

The chain recombines TRBV24-1 with TRBJ2-3; 7 bases map to TRBD1. The germline CDR1 and CDR2 sequences are KGHDR and SFDVKD. Trimming removed 0 bases from V and 1 base from J; junction bases left unmatched: 3. The CDR3 is 16 residues long. The CDR3 region is CATSDLTGAGTDTQYF. Here the CDR3 DNA reads TGTGCCACCAGTGATTTGACAGGGGCCGGCACAGATACGCAGTATTTT.

The chain links TRBV1 to TRBJ1-2; TRBD1, as called in the table, went unchecked against the DNA. TRBV1 is recorded as a pseudogene. The CDR3 is 15 residues long. This chain's CDR3 is CTRQERDRVFYGYTF. The CDR3 region has the DNA TGCACCCGACAAGAACGGGACAGGGTATTCTATGGCTACACCTTC.

The rearrangement links TRBV28 to TRBJ1-6, with D maybe TRBD1 (5 bases). The CDR3 consists of 14 residues. With 4 bases removed from V and 9 bases from J, the gap between germline ends came to 13 bases. Germline V gene sequence: CDR1 MDHEN, CDR2 SYDVKM. CDR3 sequence: CASSSRGMGSPLHF. The CDR3 DNA follows: TGTGCCAGCAGTTCCCGGGGGATGGGTTCACCCCTCCACTTT. Variable domain in full (rest from reference TRBV28 and TRBJ1-6): DVKVTQSSRYLVKRTGEKVFLECVQDMDHENMFWYRQDPGLGLRLIYFSYDVKMKEKGDIPEGYSVSREKKERFSLILESASTNQTSMYLCASSSRGMGSPLHFGNGTRLTVT.

This chain connects TRBV19 to TRBJ2-2; no reliable D call. Looked up from germline, CDR1 is LNHDA and CDR2 is SQIVND (reference sequence). This CDR3 comprises 15 residues. The V gene lost 3 bases and the J gene lost 4 bases, with 12 bases spanning the gap. The CDR3 is CASSIRRHLTGELFF. The DNA of the CDR3 is TGTGCCAGTAGTATTCGGCGGCACCTCACCGGGGAGCTGTTTTTT.

J is TRBJ1-1 and V is TRBV5-6; D uncertain. The CDR3 loop spans 13 amino acids. Germline CDR1 reads SGHDT; CDR2 reads YYEEEE. V lost 6 bases and J lost 6, with 15 bases in between. CDR3 in DNA: TGTGCCAGCACCCAAGTACTGGGCTCTGAAGCTTTCTTT. Translated: CASTQVLGSEAFF.

The rearrangement joins TRBV27 to TRBJ2-5, with TRBD2 matching over 8 bases. The CDR3 is 16 amino acids. The J segment lost 5 bases and the V segment lost 7 bases, leaving 15 bases of the junction unmatched. Germline lookup yields CDR1 MNHEY and CDR2 SMNVEV (reference sequence). CDR3 region: CASTPTRAGGVETQYF. The CDR3 DNA reads as TGTGCCAGCACCCCAACTCGGGCGGGAGGTGTGGAGACCCAGTACTTC.

This chain uses TRBV6-5 with TRBJ1-5; 7 bases are a match to TRBD1. Germline V CDR1 and CDR2: MNHEY, SVGAGI. Trimming removed 6 bases from V and 11 bases from J; junction bases left unmatched: 13. The CDR3 covers 14 residues. This CDR3 reads CASSQTGLYTSQHF. For the CDR3, the DNA is TGTGCCAGCAGCCAGACAGGGCTCTATACGTCCCAGCATTTT.

V gene TRBV24-1 combines with J gene TRBJ2-7; D is perhaps TRBD1 (6 bases). CDR1 KGHDR and CDR2 SFDVKD come from the germline V gene. With 2 bases removed from V and 4 bases from J, the gap between germline ends came to 26 bases. The CDR3 runs 19 residues. CDR3 protein: CATSDSPGTTSGWAYEQYF. Here the CDR3 DNA reads TGTGCCACCAGTGATTCACCCGGGACAACCTCAGGATGGGCATACGAGCAGTACTTC.

The rearrangement uses TRBV5-1 and TRBJ2-5, with 9 bases matching TRBD2. Looked up from germline, CDR1 is SGHRS and CDR2 is YFSETQ. The CDR3 has 14 residues. V lost 4 bases and J lost 9; bases outside the gene matches: 10. CDR3 nucleotides: TGCGCCAGCAGCCTGCATTCCCTAGCGGGACCCCAGTACTTC. This sequence encodes CASSLHSLAGPQYF.

This clone was seen just once. This rearrangement joins TRBV11-2 to TRBJ2-5, with D possibly being TRBD2 (6 bases). The length of the CDR3 is 17 residues. V was clipped by 1 base and J by 2 bases, with 17 bases between them. CDR1 is SGHAT and CDR2 is FQNNGV in the germline V gene. CDR3 protein: CASSLVEGREEQETQYF. In nucleotides, the CDR3 is TGTGCCAGCAGCTTAGTCGAGGGGCGGGAAGAACAAGAGACCCAGTACTTC.

This chain uses TRBV28 with TRBJ1-5; D call uncertain. The germline V and J ends were trimmed by 3 bases and 4 bases, with 7 bases remaining between them. The CDR3 extends over 13 amino acids. CDR1 and CDR2 from the germline V gene are MDHEN and SYDVKM. The CDR3 nucleotides are TGTGCCAGCAGTTTGATGGAGAATCAGCCCCAGCATTTT. Translated, it gives CASSLMENQPQHF.

The chain combines TRBV29-1 with TRBJ1-2; D gene unclear. Looked up from germline, CDR1 is SQVTM and CDR2 is ANQGSEA. This CDR3 has 11 amino acids. Trimming took off 1 base at V and 2 bases at J, with 2 bases between the two ends. This CDR3 is CSVEANYGYTF. DNA for the CDR3: TGCAGCGTTGAAGCAAACTATGGCTACACCTTC.

The chain couples TRBV18 to TRBJ2-1, with D hard to call. Trimming took 5 bases from V and 0 from J, leaving 11 bases between them. Per the germline V gene, CDR1 is KGHSH and CDR2 is LQKENI. The CDR3 is 15 residues long. The CDR3 coding sequence is TGTGCCAGCTCATCTACGGTGAGCTCCTACAATGAGCAGTTCTTC. Amino acids: CASSSTVSSYNEQFF.

The V gene is TRBV4-2, the J gene TRBJ2-7; a weak D match, TRBD1 (6 bases). Looked up from germline, CDR1 is LGHNA and CDR2 is YNFKEQ. The CDR3 has 13 residues. V dropped 1 base and J dropped 5 bases, with 9 bases sitting between them. CDR3 region: CASSQGYRDEQYF. CDR3 coding DNA: TGTGCCAGCAGCCAAGGATACAGGGACGAGCAGTACTTC.

The J gene is TRBJ2-1, the V gene TRBV6-6; TRBD2 aligns across 7 bases. CDR1 MNHNY and CDR2 SVGAGI come from the germline V gene (reference sequence). This CDR3 region has 16 residues. V lost 1 base to trimming and J lost 6 bases; unmatched junction nucleotides: 9. The CDR3 DNA is TGTGCCAGCAGTTACTGGGGCGGGAGTTCCGCCAATGAGCAGTTCTTC. This gives the protein CASSYWGGSSANEQFF.

This clone showed up just a few times. The chain has TRBV9 and TRBJ1-6, with D perhaps matching TRBD1 (6 bases). CDR1 is SGDLS and CDR2 is YYNGEE in the germline V gene. Trimming removed 3 bases from V and 9 bases from J, with 13 bases in between. The CDR3 covers 14 residues. The CDR3 protein is CASSATGIGSPLHF. CDR3 nucleotides: TGTGCCAGCAGCGCCACAGGGATCGGTTCACCCCTCCACTTT.

This sequence joins TRBV6-4 and TRBJ1-4, with a tentative D call TRBD1 (5 bases). The CDR3 is 14 residues long. The germline V gene encodes CDR1 MRHNA and CDR2 SNTAGT. V dropped 5 bases and J dropped 7 bases, with 14 bases sitting between them. In DNA form, the CDR3 reads TGTGCCAGCAGTCCCGGGACTGAGTCTGAAAAACTGTTTTTT. Translating gives CASSPGTESEKLFF.

This chain connects TRBV3-1 (or the pseudogene TRBV3-2) to TRBJ2-1; 7 nucleotides agree with TRBD2. CDR1 is LGHDT, CDR2 YNNKEL, per germline (reference sequence). The CDR3 spans 18 residues. V was pared by 0 bases and J by 1 base, with 9 bases of the junction left unmatched. CDR3 sequence: CASSQDRAGGSSYNEQFF. The CDR3 DNA is TGTGCCAGCAGCCAAGATCGTGCGGGCGGGAGTTCCTACAATGAGCAGTTCTTC.

This chain uses TRBV5-1 with TRBJ2-3; D gene ambiguous. Germline CDR1 and CDR2: SGHRS and YFSETQ. V was cut by 0 bases and J by 1 base, with 9 bases left in between. This CDR3 has 15 amino acids. The chain's CDR3 is CASSLALRGTDTQYF. The CDR3 bases are TGCGCCAGCAGCTTGGCCTTACGGGGCACAGATACGCAGTATTTT.

The rearrangement uses TRBV2 and TRBJ1-1; 8 bases fit TRBD1. Germline V gene lookup returns CDR1 SNHLY and CDR2 FYNNEI. With 5 bases clipped from V and 3 bases from J, the junction kept 5 bases outside the gene matches. The CDR3 has 14 amino acids. Here the CDR3 reads CASSYRGTDTEAFF. CDR3 DNA: TGTGCCAGCAGTTACAGGGGGACGGACACTGAAGCTTTCTTT.

The chain is built from TRBV5-1 and TRBJ2-7; D not resolved. The CDR3 length is 12 residues. Germline V CDR1 and CDR2: SGHRS, YFSETQ. V was pared by 2 bases and J by 3 bases, with 6 bases between. This CDR3 is CASSLTGYEQYF. In nucleotides, the CDR3 is TGCGCCAGCAGCTTAACGGGCTACGAGCAGTACTTC.

This chain uses TRBV28 with TRBJ1-2, with unresolved D. Trimming left V 8 bases short and J 3 bases short, with 7 bases between. The CDR3 runs 11 residues. The germline CDR1 and CDR2 sequences are MDHEN and SYDVKM. The CDR3 nucleotides read TGTGCCAGCGGGGAGGACTATGGCTACACCTTC. Residues: CASGEDYGYTF.

This clone has a handful of counts. CDR3 in DNA: TGTGCCAGCAGCTTAGCGACGGGGACAGGCGCTGAAGCTTTCTTT. It yields the protein CASSLATGTGAEAFF. V usage is TRBV7-2 and J usage is TRBJ1-1; 8 nucleotides agree with TRBD1. CDR1 is SGHTA, CDR2 FQGNSA, per germline. The CDR3 length is 15 residues. V lost 0 bases, J lost 6 bases, and 6 bases stayed unmatched.

The CDR3 nucleotides read TGTGCCAGCTCGGGGGATGAAAGAAACACCATATATTTT. Translating gives CASSGDERNTIYF. This chain links TRBV11-3 with TRBJ1-3; D may be TRBD1 (5 bases). Looked up from germline, CDR1 is SGHNT and CDR2 is YENEEA. The CDR3 sequence is 13 residues long. V lost 8 bases, J lost 5 bases, and 13 bases lay in between.

The chain carries TRBV19 and TRBJ2-1, with D maybe TRBD2 (7 bases). Trimming took 9 bases from V and 0 from J, leaving 15 bases between them. Germline V lookup: CDR1 LNHDA, CDR2 SQIVND (reference sequence). CDR3 size: 15 residues. CDR3 sequence: CASGSGGLSYNEQFF. DNA of the CDR3: TGTGCCAGCGGTTCGGGGGGCCTCTCCTACAATGAGCAGTTCTTC.

The genes are TRBV10-1 and TRBJ2-2; the D gene is possibly TRBD1 (5 bases). Looked up from germline, CDR1 is WNHNN and CDR2 is SYGVQD (reference sequence). This CDR3 region has 16 residues. Trimming stripped 5 bases from V and 2 bases from J, with 15 bases between. Here the CDR3 DNA reads TGCGCCAGCAGTCGAACAGGCGCCCTAAACACCGGGGAGCTGTTTTTT. Amino acids: CASSRTGALNTGELFF.

The chain joins TRBV28 to TRBJ1-6; 8 bases agree with TRBD1. The CDR3 contains 13 residues. V trimming: 11 bases; J trimming: 5 bases; junction bases outside the gene matches: 5. The germline CDR1 and CDR2 sequences are MDHEN and SYDVKM. The CDR3 spells CAAWTGNNSPLHF. The CDR3 region has the DNA TGTGCCGCCTGGACAGGGAATAATTCACCCCTCCACTTT. The full variable domain, its missing parts supplied by reference TRBV28 and TRBJ1-6, is DVKVTQSSRYLVKRTGEKVFLECVQDMDHENMFWYRQDPGLGLRLIYFSYDVKMKEKGDIPEGYSVSREKKERFSLILESASTNQTSMYLCAAWTGNNSPLHFGNGTRLTVT.

This clone showed up just once. The genes are TRBV27 and TRBJ2-7, with D possibly TRBD1 on 7 matching bases. The ends were cut back, 6 bases at V and 5 bases at J, with 20 bases in the middle. This CDR3 has 15 residues. Per the germline V gene, CDR1 is MNHEY and CDR2 is SMNVEV (reference sequence). The DNA of the CDR3 is TGTGCCAGCAGCCATGGTGGAGGGGGCTCTAACGAGCAGTACTTC. It is translated as CASSHGGGGSNEQYF.

This clone came up a few times. CDR3 sequence reads: CASSEALRGQSEAFF. The CDR3 DNA is TGTGCCAGCAGTGAAGCGCTCAGGGGGCAGAGTGAAGCTTTCTTT. V gene TRBV6-1 combines with J gene TRBJ1-1; 8 positions match TRBD1. The CDR3 sequence is 15 residues long. With V trimmed by 0 bases and J by 7 bases, 7 bases remained unmatched. CDR1 is MNHNS and CDR2 is SASEGT in the germline V gene.